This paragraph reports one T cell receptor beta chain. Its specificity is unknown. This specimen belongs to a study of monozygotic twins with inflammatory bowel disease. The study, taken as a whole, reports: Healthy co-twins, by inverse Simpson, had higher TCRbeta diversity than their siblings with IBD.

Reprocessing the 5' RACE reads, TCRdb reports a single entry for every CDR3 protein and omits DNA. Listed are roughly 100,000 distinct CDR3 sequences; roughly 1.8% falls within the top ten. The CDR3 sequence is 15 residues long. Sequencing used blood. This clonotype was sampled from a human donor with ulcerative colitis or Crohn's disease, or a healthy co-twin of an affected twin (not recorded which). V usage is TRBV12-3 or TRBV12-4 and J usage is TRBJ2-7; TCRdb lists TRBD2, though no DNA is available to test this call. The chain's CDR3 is CASSLGLAGSYEQYF.